The sequence of this TCR beta chain was determined in a study of regulatory T cells in long-lasting Graves disease. Whole-study findings and limits: Persistent Graves' patients showed a TCR diversity that was lower than that of newly diagnosed ones. Blood alone, not thyroid tissue, was studied.

Specified time point: persistent/refractory GD, antithyroid drugs over 5 years with positive TRAb. PBMCs provided the RNA from which the TCR library was made. This clonotype occurred many times. The antigen remains undetermined. The ends were cut back, 6 bases at V and 0 bases at J, with 15 bases in the middle. There are 14 residues in the CDR3. Germline loops: CDR1 DFQATT, CDR2 SNEGSKA (reference sequence). Arm-PCR of CDR3 regions with iRepertoire HTBI primers generated TCR beta libraries. TCRdb reanalysed the multiplex PCR reads using MiXCR and keeps one entry per CDR3 protein. The sample shows roughly 500,000 distinct CDR3 sequences, about 22% of them seen only once.

V is TRBV20-1 and J is TRBJ2-7; possibly TRBD1 for D (6 bases). The receptor was isolated from a female donor with Graves disease. Sequencing used peripheral blood mononuclear cells (PBMCs), obtained when the disease was refractory, from a patient treated with antithyroid drugs. This CDR3 is CSAVRQVDSYEQYF. As DNA, the CDR3 is TGCAGTGCCGTAAGACAGGTAGACTCCTACGAGCAGTACTTC.